Sequencing of this T cell receptor (beta chain) was carried out in a study of regulatory T cells in long-lasting Graves disease. Study outcomes and limitations: Newly diagnosed patients shared 950 to 1,000 public clonotypes; persistent patients shared around 2,800. Patients with persistent disease showed a bias toward TRBV28, TRBJ1-2 and TRBJ2-5.

The authors built TCR beta libraries using iRepertoire HTBI primers and Arm-PCR of CDR3 regions. Original analysis: Across samples, 62 TRBV and roughly 13 TRBJ segments were found. TCRdb fed the multiplex PCR reads into MiXCR, producing one record per CDR3 protein. TCRdb's processing, not the authors' own work, is the source of the V and J calls. The sample carries hundreds of thousands of distinct CDR3 sequences, roughly 13% recorded once. The V end was cut by 8 bases, the J end by 2 bases, with 19 bases between. The germline CDR1 and CDR2 sequences are MNHNS and SASEGT. The CDR3 is made up of 15 amino acids. Time point denoted: newly diagnosed GD, antithyroid drugs for less than 3 months. There was RNA extracted from PBMCs, and the TCR library was made from it. This clonotype was seen many times. Its antigen is still unknown. These data were also reused for a study on T cells in Graves' hyperthyroidism and ophthalmopathy. As that study records: Most clonotypes expanded in thyroid above 0.001 were likewise present in blood.

The clonotype originates from a man under 40 with Graves disease. This chain connects TRBV6-1 to TRBJ2-7; perhaps D is TRBD1 or TRBD2 (5 bases each). The sequenced sample was peripheral blood mononuclear cells (PBMCs), obtained at new diagnosis, from a patient treated with antithyroid drugs. CDR3 coding DNA: TGTGCCAGCGTTAGGTCCGGGACGGGAACCTACGAGCAGTACTTC. Its translation is CASVRSGTGTYEQYF.